This T cell receptor beta chain appears in the sequencing data of a study of blood T cell repertoires in COVID-19 (dated by TCRdb to the early 2020s). General notes on the study: Samples covering the acute and convalescent phases of COVID-19 were provided by collaborators in the United States, Italy and Spain. The repertoires were released in a freely available public database meant as a resource for research on the immune response to SARS-CoV-2. The material from the prospective study consisted of cDNA or gDNA derived from T cells, B-cell-depleted T cells, or PBMCs. Where HLA class I and class II types were available, the types were taken from metadata supplied by the sample provider, not from assay-based typing. The samples were drawn from the first 160 participants of the ongoing ImmuneRACE study and from about 1,200 subjects provided by 6 global collaborators. Subjects who had been exposed to COVID-19, were actively infected with it, or had recovered from it provided the deeply sampled blood TCRbeta repertoires that made up the dataset. A de-identified subject ID, COVID-19 status, age in years and sex were almost always included in the sample metadata.

The immunoSEQ Assay, a bias-controlled multiplex PCR, was used to amplify TCRbeta CDR3 regions from genomic DNA. The authors' analysis ran thus. The number of nucleated cells in each sample was estimated from the amplification of reference gene primers within the assay. Sequence reads were collapsed and filtered to measure the absolute abundance of every unique TCRbeta CDR3 rearrangement. For each sample, productive Simpson clonality was calculated by taking the square root of Simpson's diversity index across productive rearrangements. The table comes from immuneACCESS by way of TCRdb, which keeps in-frame sequences with V and J called. Part of the clones is missing from these tables; in studies checked, under half for an unresolved V gene and the rest for unknown reasons. That table gives V, J and clone size, and the DNA gave D and trimming. This sample comprises approximately 100,000 clones, around 86% of them detected only once. The top ten hold roughly 25% of the sample.

The study at large found these results: The amount of clinical and demographic metadata varied by source and participant and was provided uncurated.

Each collaborating institution followed its own protocols to collect whole blood in K2EDTA tubes. Collaborator samples were shipped for TCRbeta analysis as frozen whole blood, isolated PBMCs, or DNA extracted from either sample type. The CDR3 measures 12 amino acids from cysteine to phenylalanine. Only the CDR3 DNA is retained, 36 bases long and in frame from the first base. Trimming costs V 5 bases and J 7 bases, and their ends lie 9 bases apart. As regards this clone: Its recognized antigen is unknown. Qualities for individual bases were not recorded, and no much larger clone is one base off.

The sequence joins TRBV12-3 or TRBV12-4 to TRBJ1-5, with TRBD1 as a weak D call on 5 bases. The sequence was obtained from a human donor in a cohort sampled during active COVID-19. Material: peripheral blood. This receptor carries the CDR3 CASSPGLQPQHF. The nucleotide sequence is given as TGTGCCAGCAGTCCGGGACTCCAGCCCCAGCATTTT.